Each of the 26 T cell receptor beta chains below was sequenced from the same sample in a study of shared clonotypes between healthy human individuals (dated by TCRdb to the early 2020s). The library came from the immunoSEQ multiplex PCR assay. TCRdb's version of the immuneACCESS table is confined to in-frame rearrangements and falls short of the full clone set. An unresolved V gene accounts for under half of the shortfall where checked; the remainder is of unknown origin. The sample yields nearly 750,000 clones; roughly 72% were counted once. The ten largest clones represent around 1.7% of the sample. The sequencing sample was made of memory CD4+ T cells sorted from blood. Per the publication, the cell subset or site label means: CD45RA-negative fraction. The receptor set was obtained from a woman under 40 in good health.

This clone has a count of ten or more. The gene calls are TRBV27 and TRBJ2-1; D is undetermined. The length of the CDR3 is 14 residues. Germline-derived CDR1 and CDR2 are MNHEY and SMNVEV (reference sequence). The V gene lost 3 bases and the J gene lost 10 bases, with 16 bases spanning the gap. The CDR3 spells CASSFSQDPWEQFF. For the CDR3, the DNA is TGTGCCAGCAGTTTCTCCCAGGACCCATGGGAGCAGTTCTTC.

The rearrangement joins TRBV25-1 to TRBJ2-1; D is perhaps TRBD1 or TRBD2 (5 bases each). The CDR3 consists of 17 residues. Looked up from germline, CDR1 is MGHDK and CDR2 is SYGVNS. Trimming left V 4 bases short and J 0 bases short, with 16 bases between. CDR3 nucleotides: TGTGCCAGCAGTGGAGAATTCAGGGAGAGCTCCTACAATGAGCAGTTCTTC. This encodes CASSGEFRESSYNEQFF.

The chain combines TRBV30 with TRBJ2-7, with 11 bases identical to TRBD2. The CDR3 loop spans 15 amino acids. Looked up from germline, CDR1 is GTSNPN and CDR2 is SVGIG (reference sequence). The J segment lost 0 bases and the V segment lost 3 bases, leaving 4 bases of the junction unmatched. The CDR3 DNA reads TGTGCCTGGAGGGGGACTAGCGGTAACTCCTACGAGCAGTACTTC. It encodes CAWRGTSGNSYEQYF. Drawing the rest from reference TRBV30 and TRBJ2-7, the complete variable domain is SQTIHQWPATLVQPVGSPLSLECTVEGTSNPNLYWYRQAAGRGLQLLFYSVGIGQISSEVPQNLSASRPQDRQFILSSKKLLLSDSGFYLCAWRGTSGNSYEQYFGPGTRLTVT.

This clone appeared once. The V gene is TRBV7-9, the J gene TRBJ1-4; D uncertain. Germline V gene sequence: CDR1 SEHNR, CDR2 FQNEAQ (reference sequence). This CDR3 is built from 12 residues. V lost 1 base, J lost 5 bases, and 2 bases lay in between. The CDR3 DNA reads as TGTGCCAGCAGCTTAGAGAATGAAAAACTGTTTTTT. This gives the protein CASSLENEKLFF.

The CDR3 spells CASSEQQAANYGYTF. CDR3 bases: TGTGCCAGCAGTGAGCAGCAGGCTGCTAACTATGGCTACACCTTC. J is TRBJ1-2 and V is TRBV2; no clear D. Germline CDR1 is SNHLY and CDR2 is FYNNEI. The CDR3 sequence is 15 residues long. V lost 3 bases and J lost 0, with 11 bases in between.

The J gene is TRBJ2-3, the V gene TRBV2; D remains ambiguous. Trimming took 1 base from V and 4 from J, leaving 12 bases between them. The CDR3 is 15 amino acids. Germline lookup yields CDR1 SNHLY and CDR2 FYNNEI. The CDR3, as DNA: TGTGCCAGCAGTGAAGGGCGGACGGACCCAGATACGCAGTATTTT. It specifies CASSEGRTDPDTQYF.

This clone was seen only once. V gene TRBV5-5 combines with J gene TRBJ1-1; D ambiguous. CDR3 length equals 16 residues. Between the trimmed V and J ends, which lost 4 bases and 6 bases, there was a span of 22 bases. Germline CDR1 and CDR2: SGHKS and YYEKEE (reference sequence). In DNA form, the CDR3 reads TGTGCCAGCAGCCCCCGGGCCGGGGAGGTAGGCGCTGAAGCTTTCTTT. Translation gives CASSPRAGEVGAEAFF.

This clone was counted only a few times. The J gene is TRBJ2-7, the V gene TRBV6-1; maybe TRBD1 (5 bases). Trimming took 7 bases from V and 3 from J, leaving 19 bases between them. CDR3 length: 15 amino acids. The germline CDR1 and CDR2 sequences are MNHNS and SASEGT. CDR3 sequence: CASNEGAEIRYEQYF. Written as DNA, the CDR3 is TGTGCCAGCAACGAAGGGGCCGAGATCCGCTACGAGCAGTACTTC.

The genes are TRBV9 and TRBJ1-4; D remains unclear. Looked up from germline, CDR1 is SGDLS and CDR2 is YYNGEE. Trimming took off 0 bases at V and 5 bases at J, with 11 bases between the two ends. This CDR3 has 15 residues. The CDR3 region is CASSVGPLENEKLFF. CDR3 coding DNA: TGTGCCAGCAGCGTAGGACCGCTTGAAAATGAAAAACTGTTTTTT.

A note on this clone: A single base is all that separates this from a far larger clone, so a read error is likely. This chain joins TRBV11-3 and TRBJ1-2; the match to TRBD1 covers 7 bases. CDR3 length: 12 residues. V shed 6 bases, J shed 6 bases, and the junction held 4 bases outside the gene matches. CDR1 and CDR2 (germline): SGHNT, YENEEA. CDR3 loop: CASSRQGDGYTF. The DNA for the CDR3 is TGTGCCAGCAGTAGGCAGGGGGATGGCTACACCTTC. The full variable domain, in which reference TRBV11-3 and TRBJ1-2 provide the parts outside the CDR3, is EAGVVQSPRYKIIEKKQPVAFWCNPISGHNTLYWYLQNLGQGPELLIRYENEEAVDDSQLPKDRFSAERLKGVDSTLKIQPAELGDSAVYLCASSRQGDGYTFGSGTRLTVV.

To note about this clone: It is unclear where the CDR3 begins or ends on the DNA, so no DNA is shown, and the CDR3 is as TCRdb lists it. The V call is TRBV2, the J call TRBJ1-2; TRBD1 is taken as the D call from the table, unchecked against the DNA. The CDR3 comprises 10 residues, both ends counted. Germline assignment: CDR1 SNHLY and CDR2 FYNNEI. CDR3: CASSVGTGSF.

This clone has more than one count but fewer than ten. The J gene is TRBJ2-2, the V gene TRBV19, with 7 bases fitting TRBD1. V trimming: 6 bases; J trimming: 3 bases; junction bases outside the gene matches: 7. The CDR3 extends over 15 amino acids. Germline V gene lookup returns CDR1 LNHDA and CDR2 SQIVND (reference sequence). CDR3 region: CASRPGQSYTGELFF. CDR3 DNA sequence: TGTGCCAGTAGGCCGGGACAGAGCTACACCGGGGAGCTGTTTTTT.

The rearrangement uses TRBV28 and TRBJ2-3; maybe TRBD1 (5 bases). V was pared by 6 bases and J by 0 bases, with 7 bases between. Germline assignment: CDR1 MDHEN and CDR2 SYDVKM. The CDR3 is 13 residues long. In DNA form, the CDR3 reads TGTGCCAGCAGACAGGTTAGCACAGATACGCAGTATTTT. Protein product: CASRQVSTDTQYF.

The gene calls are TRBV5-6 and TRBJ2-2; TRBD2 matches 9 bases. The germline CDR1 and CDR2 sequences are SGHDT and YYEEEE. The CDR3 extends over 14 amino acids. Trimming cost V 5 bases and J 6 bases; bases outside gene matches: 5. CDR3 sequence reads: CASRLSGRPGELFF. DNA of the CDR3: TGTGCCAGCAGACTTAGCGGGAGACCCGGGGAGCTGTTTTTT.

As DNA, the CDR3 is TGTGCCAGCAGCTCAGGACTAGCGGACCACAATGAGCAGTTCTTC. The encoded protein is CASSSGLADHNEQFF. The chain carries TRBV5-4 and TRBJ2-1; 10 bases agree with TRBD2. The CDR3 length is 15 residues. Germline-derived CDR1 and CDR2 are SGHNT and YYREEE (reference sequence). V shed 3 bases, J shed 5 bases, and the junction held 5 bases outside the gene matches.

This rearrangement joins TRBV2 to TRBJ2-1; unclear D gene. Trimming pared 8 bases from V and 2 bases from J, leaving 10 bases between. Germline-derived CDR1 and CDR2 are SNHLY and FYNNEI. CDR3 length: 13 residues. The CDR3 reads CASQGSTYNEQFF. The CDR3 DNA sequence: TGTGCCAGCCAAGGCAGTACCTACAATGAGCAGTTCTTC.

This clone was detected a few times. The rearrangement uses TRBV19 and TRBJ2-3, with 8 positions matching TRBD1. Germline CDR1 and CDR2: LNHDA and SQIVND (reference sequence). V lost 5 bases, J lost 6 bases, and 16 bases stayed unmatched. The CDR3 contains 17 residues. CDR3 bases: TGTGCCAGTAGTTCGACCCAAGGACAGGGCAATGTCGATACGCAGTATTTT. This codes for CASSSTQGQGNVDTQYF.

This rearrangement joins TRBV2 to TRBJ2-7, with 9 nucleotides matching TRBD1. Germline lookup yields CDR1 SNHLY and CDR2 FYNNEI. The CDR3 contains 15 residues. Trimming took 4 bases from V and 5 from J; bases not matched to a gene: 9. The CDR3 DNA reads TGTGCCAGCAGTGGAGAGGGACAGGGCCTCGACGAGCAGTACTTC. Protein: CASSGEGQGLDEQYF.

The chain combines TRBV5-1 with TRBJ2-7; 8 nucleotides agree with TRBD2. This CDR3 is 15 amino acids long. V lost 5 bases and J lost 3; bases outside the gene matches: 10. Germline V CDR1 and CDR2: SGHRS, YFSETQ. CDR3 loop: CASRKYEREFYEQYF. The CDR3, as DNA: TGCGCCAGCAGGAAGTATGAGCGGGAGTTCTACGAGCAGTACTTC.

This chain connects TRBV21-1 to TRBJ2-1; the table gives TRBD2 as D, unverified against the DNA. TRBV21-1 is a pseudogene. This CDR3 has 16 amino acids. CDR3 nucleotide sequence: TGTGCCAGCAGCATTATGACTAGCCGGCCTCCAAATGAGCAGTTCTTC. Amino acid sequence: CASSIMTSRPPNEQFF.

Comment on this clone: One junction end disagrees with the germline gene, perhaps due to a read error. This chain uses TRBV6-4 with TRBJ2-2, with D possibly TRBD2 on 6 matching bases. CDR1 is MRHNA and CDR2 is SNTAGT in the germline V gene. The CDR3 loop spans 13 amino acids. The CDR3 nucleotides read TGTGCCAGCAGGGACTACAACACCGGGGAGCTGTTTTTT. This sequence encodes CASRDYNTGELFF.

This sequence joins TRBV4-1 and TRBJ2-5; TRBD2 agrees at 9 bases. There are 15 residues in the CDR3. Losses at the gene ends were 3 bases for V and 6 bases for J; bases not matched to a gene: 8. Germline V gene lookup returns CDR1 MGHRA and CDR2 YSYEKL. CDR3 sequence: CASSQPGLALKTQYF. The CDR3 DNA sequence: TGCGCCAGCAGCCAGCCGGGACTAGCCCTAAAGACCCAGTACTTC.

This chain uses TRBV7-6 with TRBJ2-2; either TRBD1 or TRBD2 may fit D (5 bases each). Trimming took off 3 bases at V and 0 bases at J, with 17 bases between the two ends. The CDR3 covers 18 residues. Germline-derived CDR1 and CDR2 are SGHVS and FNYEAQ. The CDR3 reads CASSLRGLPIANTGELFF. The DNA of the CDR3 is TGTGCCAGCAGCTTGAGGGGCTTACCCATCGCGAACACCGGGGAGCTGTTTTTT.

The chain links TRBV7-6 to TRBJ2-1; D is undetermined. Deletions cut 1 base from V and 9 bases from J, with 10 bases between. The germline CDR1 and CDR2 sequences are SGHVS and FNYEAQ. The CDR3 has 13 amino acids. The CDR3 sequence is CASSLVGYGEQFF. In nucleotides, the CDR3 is TGTGCCAGCAGCTTAGTGGGGTACGGTGAGCAGTTCTTC.

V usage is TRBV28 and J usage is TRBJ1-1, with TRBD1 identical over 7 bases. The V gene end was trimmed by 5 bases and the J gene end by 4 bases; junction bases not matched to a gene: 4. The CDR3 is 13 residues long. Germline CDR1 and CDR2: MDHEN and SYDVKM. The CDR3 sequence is CASSRTGATEAFF. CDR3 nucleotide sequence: TGTGCCAGCAGTCGAACAGGGGCCACTGAAGCTTTCTTT.

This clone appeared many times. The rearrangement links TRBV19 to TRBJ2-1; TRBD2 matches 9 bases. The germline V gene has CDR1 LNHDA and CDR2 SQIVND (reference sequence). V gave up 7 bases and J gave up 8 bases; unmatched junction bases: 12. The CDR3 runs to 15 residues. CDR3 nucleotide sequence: TGTGCCAGTACCCGGACTAGCGACCGGATCTATGAGCAGTTCTTC. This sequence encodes CASTRTSDRIYEQFF.